This entry lists 31 T cell receptor beta chains sequenced from one sample in a study of STAT3 mutations in large granular lymphocyte leukemia (dated by TCRdb to between 2018 and 2021). Study-level results and caveats: At least one immunodominant TCRbeta clonotype was present in every T-LGLL patient, and multiple immunodominant subclonotypes appeared in about half of the T-LGLL patients.

No antigen has been identified for these receptors. The library came from the immunoSEQ multiplex PCR assay. TCRdb's version of the immuneACCESS table is confined to in-frame rearrangements and falls short of the full clone set. An unresolved V gene accounts for under half of the shortfall where checked; the remainder is of unknown origin. For this sample the table gives 17,000 or so clones, of which around 92% were detected only once. 45% of the sample is held by the ten biggest clonotypes. Material: peripheral blood mononuclear cells. Source of these receptors: a man aged 55 to 70 with T-cell large granular lymphocyte leukemia. Some clones in this sample may be carry-over from other donors' samples. The age is the age at diagnosis.

V gene TRBV18 combines with J gene TRBJ1-3; D unclear. The CDR3 length is 13 residues. CDR1 KGHSH and CDR2 LQKENI come from the germline V gene. With 9 bases removed from V and 0 bases from J, the gap between germline ends came to 9 bases. CDR3 sequence (DNA): TGTGCCAGTCTCGGAAGCTCTGGAAACACCATATATTTT. Its translation is CASLGSSGNTIYF.

The chain employs TRBV30 and TRBJ1-1, with D possibly TRBD1 on 5 matching bases. The CDR3 has 14 amino acids. CDR1 GTSNPN and CDR2 SVGIG come from the germline V gene (reference sequence). V dropped 8 bases and J dropped 0 bases, with 16 bases sitting between them. The CDR3 region has the DNA TGTGCCCTTAGGGGTCGGGGTATGAACACTGAAGCTTTCTTT. Encoded protein: CALRGRGMNTEAFF.

The V call is TRBV5-4, the J call TRBJ1-1; unclear D gene. This CDR3 comprises 13 residues. The germline CDR1 and CDR2 sequences are SGHNT and YYREEE (reference sequence). The V and J ends lost 1 base and 4 bases respectively, with 8 bases between them. This chain's CDR3 is CASSLTGGTEAFF. CDR3 DNA sequence: TGTGCCAGCAGCTTGACCGGAGGCACTGAAGCTTTCTTT.

V and J are TRBV28 and TRBJ2-7; perhaps TRBD2 as D (7 bases). There are 11 residues in the CDR3. Germline values: CDR1 MDHEN, CDR2 SYDVKM. Written as DNA, the CDR3 is TGTTCCACGGGGGGCCGAAGCGAGCAGTACTTC. It yields the protein CSTGGRSEQYF.

The chain employs TRBV28 and TRBJ2-6; maybe TRBD1 (5 bases). The V end was cut by 6 bases, the J end by 3 bases, with 9 bases between. There are 14 residues in the CDR3. CDR1 is MDHEN and CDR2 is SYDVKM in the germline V gene. The CDR3 DNA reads as TGTGCCAGCAGAGACAGTCGTGGGGCCAACGTCCTGACTTTC. Translation gives CASRDSRGANVLTF. The complete variable domain, with remaining parts taken from reference TRBV28 and TRBJ2-6, reads DVKVTQSSRYLVKRTGEKVFLECVQDMDHENMFWYRQDPGLGLRLIYFSYDVKMKEKGDIPEGYSVSREKKERFSLILESASTNQTSMYLCASRDSRGANVLTFGAGSRLTVL.

The table lists this clone with a count of one. V gene TRBV9 combines with J gene TRBJ1-4; 9 nucleotides match TRBD1. The V and J ends lost 4 bases and 8 bases, in that order; junction bases with no gene match: 9. This CDR3 comprises 15 residues. In germline, CDR1 is SGDLS, CDR2 YYNGEE. DNA of the CDR3: TGTGCCAGCAGCTTAACAACAGGGGGCTGGGAAAAACTGTTTTTT. Protein: CASSLTTGGWEKLFF.

The chain combines TRBV6-1 with TRBJ2-1; D unresolved. Deletions cut 8 bases from V and 9 bases from J, with 17 bases between. Germline V gene sequence: CDR1 MNHNS, CDR2 SASEGT. The CDR3 loop spans 13 amino acids. This chain's CDR3 is CASPRSGLGEQFF. Here the CDR3 DNA reads TGTGCCAGCCCCCGATCTGGTTTAGGTGAGCAGTTCTTC.

There are a few counts of this clone. The V gene is TRBV5-4, the J gene TRBJ1-2; D not resolved. V was pared by 6 bases and J by 4 bases, with 10 bases between. The CDR3 runs to 12 residues. Germline V gives CDR1 SGHNT, CDR2 YYREEE (reference sequence). CDR3 residues: CASKASGYGYTF. The CDR3 DNA reads TGTGCCAGCAAGGCATCGGGCTATGGCTACACCTTC.

The chain links TRBV5-6 to TRBJ1-4, with D unclear. Germline lookup yields CDR1 SGHDT and CDR2 YYEEEE. The CDR3 covers 12 residues. Trimming removed 1 base at V and 6 bases at J, with 4 bases between. CDR3 bases: TGTGCCAGCAGCTTGAATTATGAAAAACTGTTTTTT. Its translation is CASSLNYEKLFF.

For this clone: One end of the junction varies from germline; a read error may be responsible. The rearrangement links TRBV5-1 to TRBJ2-7; D not resolved. This CDR3 region has 13 residues. CDR1 and CDR2 from the germline V gene are SGHRS and YFSETQ. CDR3 in amino acids: CASSLVPTYEQYF. The DNA for the CDR3 is TGCGCCAGCAGTTTGGTCCCCACCTACGAGCAGTACTTC.

The chain combines TRBV7-2 with TRBJ1-4; TRBD1 matches 11 bases. The CDR3 is 16 amino acids. In germline, CDR1 is SGHTA, CDR2 FQGNSA. The ends lost 1 base at V and 4 bases at J; junction bases unmatched: 2. CDR3 sequence: CASSLVGTGGNEKLFF. The CDR3 DNA sequence: TGTGCCAGCAGCTTAGTCGGGACAGGGGGTAATGAAAAACTGTTTTTT.

The chain links TRBV29-1 to TRBJ1-2; D is unresolved. Trimming removed 4 bases from V and 2 bases from J, with 11 bases in between. The CDR3 spans 13 residues. CDR1 is SQVTM, CDR2 ANQGSEA, per germline. The DNA of the CDR3 is TGCAGCGTTGTGGCCCCCATAAACTATGGCTACACCTTC. Protein product: CSVVAPINYGYTF.

J is TRBJ1-5 and V is TRBV6-6; 11 positions match TRBD1. The CDR3 is made up of 15 amino acids. V gave up 5 bases and J gave up 8 bases; unmatched junction bases: 8. Germline CDR1 MNHNY, CDR2 SVGAGI (reference sequence). The CDR3 DNA reads as TGTGCCAGCAGTCAGCCGGGACAGGGGGTGAAGCCCCAGCATTTT. Translation: CASSQPGQGVKPQHF.

Points on this clone: At one boundary the junction diverges from the germline segment, which might be a read error. The CDR3 sequence is CASSLDQETQYF. In nucleotides, the CDR3 is TGTGCTAGCAGCTTAGACCAAGAGACCCAGTACTTC. The V gene is TRBV7-7, the J gene TRBJ2-5; no definite D call. Germline V gives CDR1 SSHAT, CDR2 FNYEAQ (reference sequence). The CDR3 has 12 amino acids. The variable domain in full, with the rest retrieved from reference TRBV7-7 and TRBJ2-5, is GAGVSQSPRYKVTKRGQDVTLRCDPISSHATLYWYQQALGQGPEFLTYFNYEAQPDKSGLPSDRFSAERPEGSISTLTIQRTEQRDSAMYRCASSLDQETQYFGPGTRLLVL.

V usage is TRBV9 and J usage is TRBJ1-3; D possibly corresponds to TRBD1 (6 bases). Trimming took off 4 bases at V and 0 bases at J, with 11 bases between the two ends. The CDR3 is 15 residues long. Germline V gene sequence: CDR1 SGDLS, CDR2 YYNGEE. CDR3 DNA sequence: TGTGCCAGCAGCCAGGGGTCAGACTCTGGAAACACCATATATTTT. This encodes CASSQGSDSGNTIYF. Drawing the rest from reference TRBV9 and TRBJ1-3, the complete variable domain is DSGVTQTPKHLITATGQRVTLRCSPRSGDLSVYWYQQSLDQGLQFLIQYYNGEERAKGNILERFSAQQFPDLHSELNLSSLELGDSALYFCASSQGSDSGNTIYFGEGSWLTVV.

The CDR3 here is CASSLGQGMNEQYF. CDR3 nucleotides: TGTGCCAGCAGCTTAGGACAGGGGATGAACGAGCAGTACTTC. The V and J genes are TRBV7-9 and TRBJ2-7; 8 nucleotides line up with TRBD1. Per the germline V gene, CDR1 is SEHNR and CDR2 is FQNEAQ (reference sequence). The CDR3 spans 14 residues. V was pared by 1 base and J by 5 bases, with 4 bases of the junction left unmatched.

The genes are TRBV7-9 and TRBJ2-3; the D is unclear. This CDR3 region has 12 residues. Germline V CDR1 and CDR2: SEHNR, FQNEAQ (reference sequence). The germline V and J ends were trimmed by 2 bases and 4 bases, with 4 bases remaining between them. CDR3 sequence: CASSLRSDTQYF. The CDR3 DNA reads TGTGCCAGCAGCTTACGATCAGATACGCAGTATTTT.

The chain carries TRBV10-2 and TRBJ1-5; D is possibly TRBD1 (5 bases). Deletions cut 0 bases from V and 4 bases from J, with 7 bases between. CDR1 is WSHSY, CDR2 SAAADI, per germline. The CDR3 runs to 14 residues. Here the CDR3 reads CASSESGGNQPQHF. The CDR3 nucleotides are TGCGCCAGCAGTGAGTCTGGGGGGAATCAGCCCCAGCATTTT.

The chain combines TRBV6-1 with TRBJ1-2; D gene uncertain. Germline-derived CDR1 and CDR2 are MNHNS and SASEGT. V was shortened by 4 bases and J by 4 bases, with 7 bases between the two germline ends. This CDR3 spans 12 amino acids. The CDR3, as DNA: TGTGCCAGCAGTGCGCCTACCTATGGCTACACCTTC. It is translated as CASSAPTYGYTF.

The V and J genes are TRBV5-1 and TRBJ2-7; D unclear. The CDR3 is 13 residues long. The germline gives CDR1 SGHRS, CDR2 YFSETQ. The V end lost 2 bases, the J end lost 0 bases, and 6 bases lay between the germline ends. The CDR3 nucleotides read TGCGCCAGCAGCTTAGACTTCTCCTACGAGCAGTACTTC. Protein: CASSLDFSYEQYF.

The chain employs TRBV5-5 and TRBJ1-5, with a possible D match to TRBD1 (6 bases). V dropped 7 bases and J dropped 0 bases, with 14 bases sitting between them. The CDR3 runs to 15 residues. CDR1 SGHKS and CDR2 YYEKEE come from the germline V gene (reference sequence). Here the CDR3 reads CASGTTGDSNQPQHF. The CDR3 DNA reads TGTGCCAGCGGAACGACAGGCGATAGCAATCAGCCCCAGCATTTT.

The rearrangement joins TRBV5-1 to TRBJ2-5, with TRBD1 as a possible D gene (5 bases). CDR1 is SGHRS and CDR2 is YFSETQ in the germline V gene. V shed 4 bases and J shed 3 bases, with 13 bases lying between them. The CDR3 covers 14 residues. CDR3 in amino acids: CASSDPQGEETQYF. The CDR3 DNA reads TGCGCCAGCAGCGACCCCCAGGGTGAAGAGACCCAGTACTTC.

This chain connects TRBV7-9 to TRBJ2-1; no clear D. Germline V gives CDR1 SEHNR, CDR2 FQNEAQ (reference sequence). V was pared by 6 bases and J by 4 bases, with 10 bases between. The CDR3 contains 13 residues. The CDR3 DNA reads TGTGCCAGCAGGCCCGGGTCTTACAATGAGCAGTTCTTC. The encoded protein is CASRPGSYNEQFF.

The genes are TRBV29-1 and TRBJ2-7; D possibly corresponds to TRBD1 (7 bases). Trimming cost V 6 bases and J 7 bases, with 19 bases left between them. The germline gives CDR1 SQVTM, CDR2 ANQGSEA. The CDR3 spans 13 residues. CDR3 loop: CSVSGTAGEEQYF. As DNA, the CDR3 is TGCAGCGTATCCGGGACAGCGGGCGAGGAGCAGTACTTC.

This chain connects TRBV7-2 to TRBJ1-2; TRBD1 matches 7 bases. This CDR3 has 15 amino acids. V shed 3 bases, J shed 0 bases, and the junction held 4 bases outside the gene matches. Germline CDR1 SGHTA, CDR2 FQGNSA. CDR3 loop: CASSFGQAANYGYTF. CDR3 DNA: TGTGCCAGCAGCTTTGGACAGGCCGCTAACTATGGCTACACCTTC.

J is TRBJ1-2 and V is TRBV10-1, with no clear D. V shed 10 bases and J shed 2 bases, with 14 bases lying between them. CDR1 is WNHNN and CDR2 is SYGVQD in the germline V gene (reference sequence). CDR3 size: 13 residues. The CDR3 DNA is TGCGCCATCCCTTCCCCCCTCAACTATGGCTACACCTTC. It encodes CAIPSPLNYGYTF.

J is TRBJ2-2 and V is TRBV7-2, with unresolved D. With 5 bases removed from V and 0 bases from J, the gap between germline ends came to 7 bases. Germline-derived CDR1 and CDR2 are SGHTA and FQGNSA. The CDR3 consists of 14 residues. In DNA form, the CDR3 reads TGTGCCAGCAGCGTTGGTGCGAACACCGGGGAGCTGTTTTTT. This translates into CASSVGANTGELFF.

The chain employs TRBV5-4 and TRBJ2-5, with D perhaps matching TRBD1 (6 bases). The ends were cut back, 1 base at V and 0 bases at J, with 7 bases in the middle. The CDR3 totals 14 residues. Germline loops: CDR1 SGHNT, CDR2 YYREEE (reference sequence). For the CDR3, the DNA is TGTGCCAGCAGCTTGACAGGGAACCAAGAGACCCAGTACTTC. Protein sequence: CASSLTGNQETQYF.

The rearrangement joins TRBV6-5 to TRBJ1-2; perhaps TRBD1 as D (6 bases). The V end lost 7 bases, the J end lost 7 bases, and 13 bases lay between the germline ends. Germline values: CDR1 MNHEY, CDR2 SVGAGI. The CDR3 sequence is 12 residues long. The CDR3, as DNA: TGTGCCAGCAAGGGGGGAGGCTCTGGCTACACCTTC. Its protein is CASKGGGSGYTF.

This chain joins TRBV28 and TRBJ1-2; 7 bases line up with TRBD1. Germline lookup yields CDR1 MDHEN and CDR2 SYDVKM. The CDR3 has 16 residues. V shed 5 bases and J 0 bases; nucleotides not matched to a gene: 9. CDR3: CASSPDRVRANYGYTF. CDR3 in DNA: TGTGCCAGCAGTCCCGACAGGGTACGAGCTAACTATGGCTACACCTTC.

The chain recombines TRBV11-2 with TRBJ2-1, with D possibly being TRBD2 (5 bases). CDR1 is SGHAT, CDR2 FQNNGV, per germline. Between the trimmed V and J ends, which lost 0 bases and 9 bases, there was a span of 12 bases. The CDR3 has 14 amino acids. The CDR3 loop reads CASSLDRGSTEQFF. The CDR3 DNA sequence: TGTGCCAGCAGCTTAGATCGGGGATCTACTGAGCAGTTCTTC.